The entry below gives a single T cell receptor (beta chain) sequence along with its context. Many counts were recorded for this clonotype. This clone's antigen is unknown. No qualities accompany the bases; no much larger clone lies one base away. For repertoire sequencing, the TCR beta CDR3 regions were amplified from RNA transcripts. HTBI primers and the Qiagen OneStep RT-PCR kit were used in a first-round RT-PCR, which was followed by a second-round multiplex PCR, size selection and purification. Sequencing of the libraries was carried out on an Illumina HiSeq2000 in paired-end mode with 100 bp reads. The source study handled its data this way. SOAPnuke was used to process the reads, removing any read that contained adapters or uncalled bases, had a mean Phred below 15, or lacked an exact match to the constant primer or identifier. COPE v1.2.5 was used to merge the high-quality paired reads. Clonotypes were defined as unique nucleotide sequences and were aligned to IMGT TRB V, D and J references using MiTCR v1.1. The analysis was limited to V-J combinations with a frequency above 0.0001, which together covered just over 98% of the repertoires. A TCR clonal expansion and chaos score per V-J combination was defined as the ratio of F50 clonal expansion to chaos observed in the TCRdist matrix. Features were reduced by Welch's t-statistics and random forest to 10 to 15 V-J combinations, which fed a naive Bayes classifier. The Morisita-Horn index was used to measure how similar the thyroid and blood repertoires were. The public reads were run again by TCRdb, first through fastp at Q25 and then through MiXCR, and only productive beta chains were kept. Rows merge per CDR3 protein into single entries with the most common DNA and genes. TCRdb's processing, not the study's, gives the V and J calls here. The sample table records about 400,000 distinct CDR3 sequences; around 16% of these occur just once. The ten most abundant clones make up 1.6% of the sample.

The ophthalmopathy patients had moderately to severely active disease, with a Clinical Activity Score of 3 or higher, a NOSPECS grade of 4 or higher, and a disease duration of less than 3 months. Anyone with other autoimmune diseases, uncontrolled infections, pregnancy or lactation was excluded from the study. Diagnosis relied on clinical symptoms, serum thyroxine, TRAb, thyroid ultrasound and orbital computed tomography. Ficoll-Paque density gradient centrifugation was used to isolate PBMCs from approximately 10 ml of fresh peripheral blood. Total RNA was extracted using Trizol reagent, and RNA quality was checked on an Agilent 2100 Bioanalyzer. This record comes from a study of Graves' ophthalmopathy and Graves' hyperthyroidism listed by TCRdb under 2018. Study-level background: Peripheral blood was collected before any treatment was given, at the time of initial diagnosis. In total, 135 blood samples were TCR-sequenced: fewer than 50 ophthalmopathy, under 80 hyperthyroidism and approximately 17 hyperthyroidism-to-ophthalmopathy patients. The study used signatures of the TCR beta repertoire to tell Graves' ophthalmopathy apart from Graves' hyperthyroidism and to predict which patients would progress to ophthalmopathy. To explore V-J signatures that separate ophthalmopathy from hyperthyroidism, a discovery set of fewer than 110 patients was enrolled, consisting of 43 with ophthalmopathy and some 59 with stable hyperthyroidism. For training and testing, the approximately 97 patients in the discovery cohort were randomly divided in a 7:3 ratio. Following sample collection, hyperthyroidism patients were given methimazole at a starting dose of 30 mg daily, and ophthalmopathy patients were given high-dose intravenous methylprednisolone. In five or six hyperthyroidism patients, T-cell repertoires of thyroid tissue and blood were compared. For independent validation, a separate cohort was made up of 18 hyperthyroidism patients plus 17 patients who later progressed from hyperthyroidism to ophthalmopathy. General study outcomes and caveats: Sample size was not predetermined statistically, and investigators were not blinded to group allocation. In cross-validation, the 13-signature model distinguished ophthalmopathy from stable hyperthyroidism with approximately 90% sensitivity and roughly 81% specificity, while in the test set the corresponding values were about 80% and 75%. In validation, the model predicted ophthalmopathy progression with about 71% sensitivity and approximately 75% specificity; some 13 predicted patients were CT-confirmed with GO in a median of about 7.1 months. Among expanded thyroid clonotypes with frequency above 0.001, most also showed up in blood, which suggests that blood repertoires may reflect the thyroid immune response.

At the junction V is shortened by 5 bases and J by 0 bases, with 16 bases in between. The CDR3 sequence holds 15 residues, the cysteine and phenylalanine included. Only CDR3 DNA remains: 45 bases, in frame from the first base. According to the germline V gene (reference sequence), CDR1 reads DFQATT and CDR2 reads SNEGSKA. The specimen sequenced was peripheral blood. This receptor was taken from a woman aged 18-35 years with Graves' ophthalmopathy. Donor details come from another sample of the same person, matched by shared clones. The chain is encoded by TRBV20-1 joined to TRBJ2-5, with the D gene possibly TRBD1 or TRBD2, each one fitting 6 bases. The sequenced DNA is TGCAGTGCTCCCAGGGGCGGGAAGTACCAAGAGACCCAGTACTTC. This yields the protein CSAPRGGKYQETQYF.